This paragraph covers one T cell receptor beta chain sequence. The record originates from a study of blood T cell repertoires in COVID-19. A Seattle source enrolled patients during active infection and followed them longitudinally. Clones were sequenced by immunoSEQ multiplex PCR, and TCRdb holds only the in-frame ones, with some missing. The data show 70,000 or so clones, around 80% seen once. CDR3 length: 15 residues. From germline, CDR1 is MNHNS and CDR2 SASEGT. V lost 1 base and J lost 3, with 10 bases in between. The chain couples TRBV6-1 to TRBJ2-1; maybe TRBD2 (5 bases). The sequencing sample was made of peripheral blood. This TCR came from a man aged 50 to 59 with COVID-19, enrolled during active disease. The CDR3 nucleotides read TGTGCCAGCAGTGAAGAGGACTCCGACTACAATGAGCAGTTCTTC. The encoded protein is CASSEEDSDYNEQFF.